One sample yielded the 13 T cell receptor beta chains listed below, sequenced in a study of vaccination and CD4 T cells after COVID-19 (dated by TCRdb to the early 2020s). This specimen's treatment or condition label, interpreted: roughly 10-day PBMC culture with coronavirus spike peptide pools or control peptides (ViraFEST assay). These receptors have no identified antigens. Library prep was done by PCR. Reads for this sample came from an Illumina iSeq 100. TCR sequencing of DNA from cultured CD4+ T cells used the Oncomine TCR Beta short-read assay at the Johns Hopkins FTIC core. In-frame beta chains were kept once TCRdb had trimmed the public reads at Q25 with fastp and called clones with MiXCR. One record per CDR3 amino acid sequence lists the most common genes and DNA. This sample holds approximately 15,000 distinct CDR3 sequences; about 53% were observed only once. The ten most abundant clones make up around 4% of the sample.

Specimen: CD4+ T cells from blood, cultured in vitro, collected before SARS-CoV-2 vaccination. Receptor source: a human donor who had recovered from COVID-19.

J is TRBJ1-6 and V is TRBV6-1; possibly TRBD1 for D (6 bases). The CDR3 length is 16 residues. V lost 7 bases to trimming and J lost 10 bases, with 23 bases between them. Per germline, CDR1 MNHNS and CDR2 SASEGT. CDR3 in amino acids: CASTRITGSGNSPLHF. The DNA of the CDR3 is TGTGCCAGCACTAGAATTACAGGGTCTGGCAACTCACCCCTCCACTTT.

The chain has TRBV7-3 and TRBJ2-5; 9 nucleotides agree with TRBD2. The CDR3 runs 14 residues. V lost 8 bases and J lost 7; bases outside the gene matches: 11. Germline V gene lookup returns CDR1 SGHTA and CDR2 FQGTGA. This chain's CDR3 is CASGASGTSGTQYF. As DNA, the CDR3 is TGTGCCAGCGGGGCTAGCGGGACGTCAGGGACCCAGTACTTC.

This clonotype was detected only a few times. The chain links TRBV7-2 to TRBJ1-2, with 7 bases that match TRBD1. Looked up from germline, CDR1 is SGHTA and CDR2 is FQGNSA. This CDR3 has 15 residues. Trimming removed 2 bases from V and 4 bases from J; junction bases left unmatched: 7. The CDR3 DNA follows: TGTGCCAGCAGCTTAAATTGGGCAGGGGGCTATGGCTACACCTTC. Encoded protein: CASSLNWAGGYGYTF.

In DNA, the CDR3 is TGTGCCAGCAGCGCCAATGAGGGACAAATAAACACCGGGGAGCTGTTTTTT. Its translation: CASSANEGQINTGELFF. The V call is TRBV7-2, the J call TRBJ2-2; the D gene is possibly TRBD1 (6 bases). Germline loops: CDR1 SGHTA, CDR2 FQGNSA. V lost 5 bases and J 2 bases, leaving 18 bases between the germline ends. This CDR3 spans 17 amino acids.

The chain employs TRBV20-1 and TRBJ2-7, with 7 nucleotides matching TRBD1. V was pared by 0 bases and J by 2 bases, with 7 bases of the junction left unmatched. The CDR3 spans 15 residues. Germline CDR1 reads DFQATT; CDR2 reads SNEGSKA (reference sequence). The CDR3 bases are TGCAGTGCTAGAGATGCCGGGACAGAGCCCTACGAGCAGTACTTC. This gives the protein CSARDAGTEPYEQYF.

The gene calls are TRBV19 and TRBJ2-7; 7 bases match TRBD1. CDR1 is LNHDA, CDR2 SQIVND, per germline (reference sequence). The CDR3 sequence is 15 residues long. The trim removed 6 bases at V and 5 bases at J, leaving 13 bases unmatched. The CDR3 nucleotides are TGTGCCAGTAGCGAGACGGGACAGTTCGGCCACGAGCAGTACTTC. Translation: CASSETGQFGHEQYF.

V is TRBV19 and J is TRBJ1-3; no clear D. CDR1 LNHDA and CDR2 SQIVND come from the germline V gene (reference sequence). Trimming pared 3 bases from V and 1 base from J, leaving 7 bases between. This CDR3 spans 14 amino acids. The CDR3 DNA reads TGTGCCAGTAGTATCGTGGGGTCTGGAAACACCATATATTTT. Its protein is CASSIVGSGNTIYF. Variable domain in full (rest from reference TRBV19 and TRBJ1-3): DGGITQSPKYLFRKEGQNVTLSCEQNLNHDAMYWYRQDPGQGLRLIYYSQIVNDFQKGDIAEGYSVSREKKESFPLTVTSAQKNPTAFYLCASSIVGSGNTIYFGEGSWLTVV.

In DNA form, the CDR3 reads TGTGCCAGCTACTTGACAGGCAACACTGAAGCTTTCTTT. It is translated as CASYLTGNTEAFF. This chain links TRBV2 with TRBJ1-1; TRBD1 is a possible D gene (6 bases). V was trimmed by 8 bases and J by 2 bases, leaving 12 bases between them. The CDR3 sequence is 13 residues long. The germline CDR1 and CDR2 sequences are SNHLY and FYNNEI.

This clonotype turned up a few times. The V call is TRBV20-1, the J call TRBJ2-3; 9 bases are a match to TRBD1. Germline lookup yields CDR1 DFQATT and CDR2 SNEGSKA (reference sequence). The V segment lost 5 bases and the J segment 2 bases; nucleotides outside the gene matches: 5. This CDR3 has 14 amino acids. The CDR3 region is CSALDRGPTDTQYF. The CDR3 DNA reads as TGCAGTGCTTTGGACAGGGGCCCCACAGATACGCAGTATTTT.

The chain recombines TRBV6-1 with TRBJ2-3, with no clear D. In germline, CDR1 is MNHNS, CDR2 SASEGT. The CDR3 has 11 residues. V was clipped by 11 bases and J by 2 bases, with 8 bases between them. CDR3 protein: CAVRNTDTQYF. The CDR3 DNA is TGTGCCGTCCGGAACACAGATACGCAGTATTTT.

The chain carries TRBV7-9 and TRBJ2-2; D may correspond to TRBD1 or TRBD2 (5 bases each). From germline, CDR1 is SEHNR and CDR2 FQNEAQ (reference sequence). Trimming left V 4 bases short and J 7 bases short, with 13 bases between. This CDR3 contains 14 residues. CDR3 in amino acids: CASSYRMGVGELFF. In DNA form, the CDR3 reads TGTGCCAGCAGCTACCGAATGGGGGTCGGGGAGCTGTTTTTT.

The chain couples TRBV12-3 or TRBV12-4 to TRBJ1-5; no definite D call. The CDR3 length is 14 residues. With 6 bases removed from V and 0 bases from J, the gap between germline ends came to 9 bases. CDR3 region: CASRPGASNQPQHF. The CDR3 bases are TGTGCCAGCAGGCCGGGAGCTAGCAATCAGCCCCAGCATTTT.

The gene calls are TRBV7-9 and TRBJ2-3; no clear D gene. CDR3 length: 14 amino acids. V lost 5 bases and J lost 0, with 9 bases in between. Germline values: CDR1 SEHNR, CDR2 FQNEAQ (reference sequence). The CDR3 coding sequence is TGTGCCAGCAGCCCGGCGATGAGCACAGATACGCAGTATTTT. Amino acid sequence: CASSPAMSTDTQYF.